Listed below are T cell receptor beta chains from one sample, sequenced in a study of control samples from healthy donors and cancer patients. Repertoires were generated with immunoSEQ multiplex PCR, while TCRdb's copy carries only in-frame clones and drops some. The table includes about 90,000 clones, roughly nine tenths detected once. Sample: blood. Receptor source: a woman under 30 in good health. CDR3s include the opening cysteine and the closing phenylalanine or tryptophan. D genes are given only for firm matches. Size values are once, few and many counts, or a class for expanded clones, and some rows have none.

TRBV5-1	TRBJ1-1	TRBD1	NA	TGCGCCAGCAGCCGGGACAGGGGATCCCTGAACACTGAAGCTTTCTTT	CASSRDRGSLNTEAFF
TRBV5-1	TRBJ1-1	TRBD1	NA	TGCGCCAGCAGCTTGGACAGGGGGCGAGGGACTGAAGCTTTCTTT	CASSLDRGRGTEAFF
TRBV5-4	TRBJ1-1	NA	NA	TGTGCCAGCAGCTTTGCCGCGGGGGCCATGAACACTGAAGCTTTCTTT	CASSFAAGAMNTEAFF
TRBV7-9	TRBJ1-5	NA	NA	TGTGCCAGCAGCCCCTCGGGAGGGGACAATCAGCCCCAGCATTTT	CASSPSGGDNQPQHF
TRBV10-3	TRBJ2-1	NA	NA	TGTGCCATCAGTGAGCTGTACAATGAGCAGTTCTTC	CAISELYNEQFF
TRBV5-1	TRBJ1-4	NA	NA	TGCGCCAGCAGTCGGGTAACGAATGAAAAACTGTTTTTT	CASSRVTNEKLFF
TRBV7-2	TRBJ1-3	NA	NA	TGTGCCAGCAGCACCCTACTCGGCTCTGGAAACACCATATATTTT	CASSTLLGSGNTIYF
TRBV5-1	TRBJ2-2	NA	NA	TGCGCCAGCAGCTTGGGAAGCACCACCGGGGAGCTGTTTTTT	CASSLGSTTGELFF
TRBV2	TRBJ2-2	NA	NA	TGTGCCAGCAGTGACTTCAGGGAAACAGGCACCGGGGAGCCGTTTTTT	CASSDFRETGTGEPFF
TRBV5-6	TRBJ1-5	NA	NA	TGTGCCAGCAGCTTGATGGGGAATAGCAATCAGCCCCAGCATTTT	CASSLMGNSNQPQHF
TRBV6-6	TRBJ2-7	TRBD1	NA	TGTGCCAGCAGTGACTGGACAGGGAGAGGCTCCTACGAGCAGTACTTC	CASSDWTGRGSYEQYF
TRBV7-3	TRBJ1-6	NA	NA	TGTGCCAGCAGCTTAACGTTCGGAACCAAAGGCCGAAATTCACCCCTCCACTTT	CASSLTFGTKGRNSPLHF
TRBV10-3	TRBJ1-1	NA	NA	TGTGCCATCAGTGAGTCGACCACTGAAGCTTTCTTT	CAISESTTEAFF
TRBV12-5	TRBJ1-1	NA	NA	TGTGCTAGTGGTTTGGTACTTGGCAGAAAAAACACTGAAGCTTTCTTT	CASGLVLGRKNTEAFF
TRBV19	TRBJ1-6	TRBD1	NA	TGTGCCAGTAGTTCAACCGGGACAGTGCAACTTTCACCCCTCCACTTT	CASSSTGTVQLSPLHF
TRBV7-9	TRBJ2-7	NA	NA	TGTGCCAGCAGCTTAGAAATCTACGAGCAGTACTTC	CASSLEIYEQYF
TRBV4-1	TRBJ2-7	NA	NA	TGCGCCAGCAGCCAAGCCGGACAGATAACCTACGAGCAGTACTTC	CASSQAGQITYEQYF
TRBV3-1/TRBV3-2	TRBJ1-2	NA	NA	TGTGCCAGCAGCCAAGATACAGGGAGCTATGGCTACACCTTC	CASSQDTGSYGYTF
TRBV25-1	TRBJ1-4	NA	NA	TGTGCCAGCAGTGAATCCACCCCCGAGGGGGGCGAAAAACTGTTTTTT	CASSESTPEGGEKLFF
TRBV6-1	TRBJ2-1	TRBD2	NA	TGTGCCAGCAGTGAAGCGGGGGGGTACAATGAGCAGTTCTTC	CASSEAGGYNEQFF
TRBV7-9	TRBJ2-7	NA	once	TGTGCCAGCAGTTCACATACCTACGAGCAGTACTTC	CASSSHTYEQYF
TRBV5-1	TRBJ1-2	NA	NA	TGCGCCAGCAGCTTGACGGCCAGGGGAGTCTATGGCTACACCTTC	CASSLTARGVYGYTF
TRBV11-2	TRBJ2-5	NA	NA	TGTGCCAGCCAATCGCTGGGCATCCAAGAGACCCAGTACTTC	CASQSLGIQETQYF
TRBV5-4	TRBJ2-2	TRBD2	NA	TGTGCCAGCGGTCGGGCTAGCGGGGGGGGAAACACCGGGGAGCTGTTTTTT	CASGRASGGGNTGELFF
TRBV18	TRBJ1-2	NA	NA	TGTGCCAGCTCACCAATGGTCGTACGCTATGGCTACACCTTC	CASSPMVVRYGYTF
TRBV3-1/TRBV3-2	TRBJ1-2	NA	NA	TGTGCCAGCAGCCAAATCGGACGGGGGAATGACTATGGCTACACCTTC	CASSQIGRGNDYGYTF
TRBV3-1/TRBV3-2	TRBJ2-1	NA	NA	TGTGCCAGCGGAACTAGGACTTCCAGCTCCTACAATGAGCAGTTCTTC	CASGTRTSSSYNEQFF
TRBV5-8	TRBJ2-7	NA	NA	TGTGCCAGCAGCTTGATTGGCAGTCCCTACGAGCAGTACTTC	CASSLIGSPYEQYF